Reported below is one T cell receptor beta chain. The entry originates in a study of blood T cell repertoires in COVID-19. The wider study: Researchers got acute and convalescent COVID-19 samples from the United States, Italy and Spain. In each case, the material was cDNA or gDNA derived from T cells, B-cell-depleted T cells, or PBMCs.

This CDR3 comprises 12 residues. Trimming cost V 4 bases and J 1 base, with 4 bases left between them. Germline CDR1 reads SNHLY; CDR2 reads FYNNEI. Methods used by the authors: Estimation of nucleated cell counts was performed using reference gene primer amplification. Profiled with immunoSEQ multiplex PCR; TCRdb holds only in-frame clones, not every one. V, J and clone size are those of that table, while D and trimming were read from the DNA. The top ten clones hold 2.1% of a sample with roughly 100,000 clones, around 84% of them seen once. The J gene is TRBJ1-1, the V gene TRBV2; no clear D gene. This TCR came from a human donor in a cohort sampled during active COVID-19. Sequenced input: peripheral blood. The CDR3 is CASSVRNTEAFF. The CDR3 coding sequence is TGTGCCAGCAGTGTGAGGAACACTGAAGCTTTCTTT.